This note documents a single TCR beta chain sequence. The antigen is unknown. This sample was taken from a study of cytomegalovirus exposure and HLA in healthy donors. The V and J ends lost 3 bases and 4 bases respectively, with 9 bases between them. CDR1 is KGHSH and CDR2 is LQKENI in the germline V gene. This CDR3 contains 13 residues. Primers for the PCR totalled 60 Vbeta and 13 Jbeta. TCRdb keeps only in-frame clones here, not all; method: immunoSEQ multiplex PCR. Of some 150,000 clones in the sample, about three quarters were seen once. Study conclusions and caveats: An analysis done earlier found most TCR beta V segments productive about 87% or about 30% of the time. The study carried out a later analysis of TCR beta sequences. It associated roughly 17,000 of them with specific HLA alleles at a false discovery rate of 0.05. It was reported that the classifier diagnosed cytomegalovirus status with high specificity and sensitivity in both the original and validation cohorts.

This rearrangement joins TRBV18 to TRBJ1-2, with a tentative D call TRBD1 (6 bases). The origin of this receptor is a man aged 35-49 years in good health and CMV-seropositive. The sequenced sample was PBMCs. CDR3 bases: TGTGCCAGCTCACCCGGACAGAGCTATGGCTACACCTTC. This translates into CASSPGQSYGYTF. Combining the CDR3 with reference TRBV18 and TRBJ1-2 gives the whole variable domain NAGVMQNPRHLVRRRGQEARLRCSPMKGHSHVYWYRQLPEEGLKFMVYLQKENIIDESGMPKERFSAEFPKEGPSILRIQQVVRGDSAAYFCASSPGQSYGYTFGSGTRLTVV.